The entry below describes one TCR beta chain. Its cognate antigen is unknown. Assay: immunoSEQ multiplex PCR; the TCRdb copy retains only in-frame clones and omits some. The table shows approximately 150,000 clones, with 90% to 95% occurring only once. J gave up 1 base and V 4 bases, and 11 bases lay outside the gene matches. From germline, CDR1 is LGHNA and CDR2 YNFKEQ. This CDR3 has 18 amino acids. The source of the sample is a study of T cell responses to AZD1222 COVID-19 vaccine. Study findings and constraints: Among spike-specific TCRs, nearly half reportedly target unmutated variant regions.

The clonotype originates from an adult who had recovered from COVID-19. This chain connects TRBV4-2 to TRBJ2-5; 11 bases match TRBD2. Sequenced here: peripheral blood, sampled after recovery from COVID-19. CDR3 coding DNA: TGTGCCAGCAGCCCCGGGGGTAGCGGGAGGGGGTTCCAAGAGACCCAGTACTTC. Its protein product is CASSPGGSGRGFQETQYF.